The sample holds a few counts of the clone carrying this TCR beta chain. The data are from a study of early T cells in non-severe SARS-CoV-2 infection. Across the whole study: Investigators sequenced bulk RNA drawn from unsorted whole blood, and chains remained unpaired.

Unique molecular identifiers were affixed to single, distinct cDNA molecules. MiXCR, applied by TCRdb to the 5' RACE reads, yields one record per CDR3 protein. The table shows tens of thousands of distinct CDR3 sequences, with approximately 6.3% occurring only once. The source was whole blood, collected at baseline. This TCR derives from an adult who was a healthcare worker with PCR-confirmed SARS-CoV-2 infection or an uninfected control (not recorded which).

CDR3 DNA: TGTGCCAGCAGGGGAGCTGGGGCCAACGTCCTGACTTTC. It is translated as CASRGAGANVLTF. The chain joins TRBV6-6 to TRBJ2-6, with a weak D call TRBD2 (5 bases). The CDR3 extends over 13 amino acids. Germline CDR1 is MNHNY and CDR2 is SVGAGI (reference sequence). V lost 6 bases, J lost 2 bases, and 5 bases lay in between.